This TCR beta chain was identified during a study of T cell changes during pregnancy in multiple sclerosis. Generated by immunoSEQ multiplex PCR, the TCRdb table keeps only in-frame clones and is missing some. The profile shows 100,000 to 110,000 clones, 92% of them singletons. The CDR3 consists of 11 residues. Germline V gene data show CDR1 as GTSNPN and CDR2 as SVGIG (reference sequence). V was pared by 3 bases and J by 4 bases, with 6 bases between. This TCR derives from a female donor with multiple sclerosis, enrolled in a pregnancy study. The sequencing here drew on peripheral blood, taken after pregnancy. The V and J genes are TRBV30 and TRBJ1-2, with D tentatively TRBD1 (5 bases). The CDR3 coding sequence is TGTGCCTGGAGCACAGGCTATGGCTACACCTTC. It specifies CAWSTGYGYTF.